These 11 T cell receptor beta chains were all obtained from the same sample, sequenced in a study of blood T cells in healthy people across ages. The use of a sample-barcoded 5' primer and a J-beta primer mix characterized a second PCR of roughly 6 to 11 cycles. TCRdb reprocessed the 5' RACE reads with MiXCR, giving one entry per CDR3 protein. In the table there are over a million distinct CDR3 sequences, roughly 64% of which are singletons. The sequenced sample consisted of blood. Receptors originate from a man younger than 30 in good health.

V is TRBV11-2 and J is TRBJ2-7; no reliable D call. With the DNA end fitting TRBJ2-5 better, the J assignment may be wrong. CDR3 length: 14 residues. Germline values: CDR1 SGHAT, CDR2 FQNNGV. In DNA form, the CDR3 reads TGTGCCAGCAGCCCCTACTCGGGTAGTCAGACCCAGTACTTC. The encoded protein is CASSPYSGSQTQYF.

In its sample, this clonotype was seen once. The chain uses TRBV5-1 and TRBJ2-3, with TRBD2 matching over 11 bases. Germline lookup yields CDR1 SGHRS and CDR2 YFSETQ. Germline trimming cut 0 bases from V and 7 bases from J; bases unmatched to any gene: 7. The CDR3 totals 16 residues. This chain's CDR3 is CASSLETSGMSNTQYF. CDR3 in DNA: TGCGCCAGCAGCTTGGAGACTAGCGGGATGAGTAATACGCAGTATTTT.

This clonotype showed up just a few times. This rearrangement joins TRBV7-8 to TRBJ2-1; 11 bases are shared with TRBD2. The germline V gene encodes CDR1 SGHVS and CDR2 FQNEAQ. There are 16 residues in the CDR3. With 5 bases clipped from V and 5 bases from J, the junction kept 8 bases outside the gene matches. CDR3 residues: CASSRSGTSGDNEQFF. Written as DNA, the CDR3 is TGTGCCAGCAGCCGCTCCGGGACTAGCGGAGACAATGAGCAGTTCTTC.

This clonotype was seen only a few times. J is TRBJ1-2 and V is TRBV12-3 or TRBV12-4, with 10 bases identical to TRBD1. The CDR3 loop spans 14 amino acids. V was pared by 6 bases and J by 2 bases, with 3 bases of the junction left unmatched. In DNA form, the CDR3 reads TGTGCCAGCAGGAAGGGACAGGGGAACTATGGCTACACCTTC. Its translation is CASRKGQGNYGYTF.

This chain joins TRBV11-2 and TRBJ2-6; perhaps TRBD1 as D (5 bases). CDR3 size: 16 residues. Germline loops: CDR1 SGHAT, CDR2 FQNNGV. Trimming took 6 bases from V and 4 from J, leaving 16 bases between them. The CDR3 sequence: CASRPEDSSGANVLTF. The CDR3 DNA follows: TGTGCCAGCAGGCCAGAAGACAGTTCCGGGGCCAACGTCCTGACTTTC.

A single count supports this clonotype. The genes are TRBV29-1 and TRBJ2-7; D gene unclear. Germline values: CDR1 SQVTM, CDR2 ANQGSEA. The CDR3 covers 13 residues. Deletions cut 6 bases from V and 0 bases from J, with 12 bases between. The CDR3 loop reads CSVSSLDSYEQYF. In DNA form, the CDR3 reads TGCAGCGTAAGCAGCTTGGACTCCTACGAGCAGTACTTC.

The CDR3 region is CASSYSEGWYGYTF. For the CDR3, the DNA is TGTGCCAGCAGTTACTCGGAAGGGTGGTATGGCTACACCTTC. The gene calls are TRBV6-6 and TRBJ1-2; D unresolved. The V gene lost 0 bases and the J gene lost 5 bases, with 10 bases spanning the gap. Germline CDR1 reads MNHNY; CDR2 reads SVGAGI (reference sequence). The CDR3 is 14 residues long.

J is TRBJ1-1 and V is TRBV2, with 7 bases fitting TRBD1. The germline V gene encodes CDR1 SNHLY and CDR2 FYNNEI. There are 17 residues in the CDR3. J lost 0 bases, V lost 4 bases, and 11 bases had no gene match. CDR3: CASSGPGQSAMNTEAFF. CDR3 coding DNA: TGTGCCAGCAGTGGTCCGGGACAGTCTGCAATGAACACTGAAGCTTTCTTT.

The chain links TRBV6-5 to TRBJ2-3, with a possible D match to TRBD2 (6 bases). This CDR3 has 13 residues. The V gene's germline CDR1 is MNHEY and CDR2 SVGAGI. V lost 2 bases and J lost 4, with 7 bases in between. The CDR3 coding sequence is TGTGCCAGCAGTTACGGCGGGGCAGATACGCAGTATTTT. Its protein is CASSYGGADTQYF.

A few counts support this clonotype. The chain's CDR3 is CASSLSLGGSFYGYTF. CDR3 DNA sequence: TGTGCCAGCAGTTTATCATTAGGGGGGAGCTTCTATGGCTACACCTTC. The chain couples TRBV27 to TRBJ1-2, with a tentative D call TRBD1 (6 bases). The CDR3 spans 16 residues. Germline values: CDR1 MNHEY, CDR2 SMNVEV (reference sequence). V gave up 0 bases and J gave up 4 bases, with 15 bases separating them.

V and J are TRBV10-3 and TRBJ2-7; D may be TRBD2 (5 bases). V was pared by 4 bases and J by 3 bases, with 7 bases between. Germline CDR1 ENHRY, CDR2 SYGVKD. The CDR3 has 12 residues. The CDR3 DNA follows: TGTGCCATCAGTGGTACTAGCTACGAGCAGTACTTC. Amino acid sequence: CAISGTSYEQYF.